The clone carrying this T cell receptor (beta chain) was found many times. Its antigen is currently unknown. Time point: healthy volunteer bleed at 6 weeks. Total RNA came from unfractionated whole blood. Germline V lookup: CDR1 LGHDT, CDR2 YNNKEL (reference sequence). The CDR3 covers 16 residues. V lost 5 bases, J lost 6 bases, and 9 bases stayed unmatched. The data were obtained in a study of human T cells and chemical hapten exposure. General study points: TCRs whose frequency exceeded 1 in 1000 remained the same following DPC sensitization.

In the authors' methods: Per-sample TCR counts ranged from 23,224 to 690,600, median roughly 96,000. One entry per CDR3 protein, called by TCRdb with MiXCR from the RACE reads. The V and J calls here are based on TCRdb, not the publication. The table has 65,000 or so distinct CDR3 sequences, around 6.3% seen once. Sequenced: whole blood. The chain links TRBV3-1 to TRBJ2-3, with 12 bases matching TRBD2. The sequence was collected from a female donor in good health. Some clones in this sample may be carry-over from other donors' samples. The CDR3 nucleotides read TGTGCCAGCAGCTATGGACTAGCGGGAACAATGGATACGCAGTATTTT. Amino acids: CASSYGLAGTMDTQYF.